The 12 T cell receptor beta chains below all came from one sample that was sequenced in a study of control samples from healthy donors and cancer patients. Clones were sequenced by immunoSEQ multiplex PCR, and TCRdb holds only the in-frame ones, with some missing. Of approximately 140,000 clones listed, 75% to 90% were seen once; the top ten hold approximately 9.4%. Sequencing was done on a sample of blood. All receptors derive from a woman aged 25 to 39 in good health.

Concerning this clone itself: This sample also contains other DNA sequences that code for the same CDR3. The chain recombines TRBV7-9 with TRBJ2-3, with unresolved D. Germline CDR1 and CDR2: SEHNR and FQNEAQ (reference sequence). The V end lost 2 bases, the J end lost 2 bases, and 2 bases lay between the germline ends. The CDR3 length is 12 residues. In DNA form, the CDR3 reads TGTGCCAGCAGCTTATCCACAGATACGCAGTATTTT. Translated: CASSLSTDTQYF. Looking up the rest from reference TRBV7-9 and TRBJ2-3 gives the full variable domain: DTGVSQNPRHKITKRGQNVTFRCDPISEHNRLYWYRQTLGQGPEFLTYFQNEAQLEKSRLLSDRFSAERPKGSFSTLEIQRTEQGDSAMYLCASSLSTDTQYFGPGTRLTVL.

The genes are TRBV11-2 and TRBJ1-1; D is unresolved. The germline V gene has CDR1 SGHAT and CDR2 FQNNGV. V was pared by 5 bases and J by 1 base, with 11 bases between. The CDR3 runs 14 residues. Here the CDR3 DNA reads TGTGCCAGCAGCCAAAGGTGGGGGAACACTGAAGCTTTCTTT. Translating it yields CASSQRWGNTEAFF.

The chain has TRBV30 and TRBJ1-2, with 7 bases lining up with TRBD1. Germline V gene lookup returns CDR1 GTSNPN and CDR2 SVGIG (reference sequence). The CDR3 consists of 11 residues. The CDR3 spells CAQGGLGGYTF. The CDR3, as DNA: TGTGCTCAAGGGGGCCTTGGAGGCTACACCTTC. The full variable domain, in which reference TRBV30 and TRBJ1-2 provide the parts outside the CDR3, is SQTIHQWPATLVQPVGSPLSLECTVEGTSNPNLYWYRQAAGRGLQLLFYSVGIGQISSEVPQNLSASRPQDRQFILSSKKLLLSDSGFYLCAQGGLGGYTFGSGTRLTVV.

The chain is built from TRBV7-4 and TRBJ2-5, with D perhaps matching TRBD2 (6 bases). Germline lookup yields CDR1 SGHVT and CDR2 SQSDAQ. The CDR3 extends over 14 amino acids. V was pared by 5 bases and J by 3 bases, with 13 bases between. CDR3 loop: CASSLRLEKETQYF. Here the CDR3 DNA reads TGTGCCAGCAGCCTCCGACTAGAAAAAGAGACCCAGTACTTC. The full variable domain, completed using reference TRBV7-4 and TRBJ2-5, is GAGVSQSPRYKVAKRGRDVALRCDSISGHVTLYWYRQTLGQGSEVLTYSQSDAQRDKSGRPSGRFSAERPERSVSTLKIQRTEQGDSAVYLCASSLRLEKETQYFGPGTRLLVL.

The CDR3 spells CASSQDPTSLGETQYF. CDR3 nucleotides: TGCGCCAGCAGCCAAGATCCCACTAGTCTCGGGGAGACCCAGTACTTC. This chain links TRBV4-1 with TRBJ2-5, with D possibly matching TRBD2 (5 bases). The CDR3 is made up of 16 amino acids. The germline V gene has CDR1 MGHRA and CDR2 YSYEKL. Trimming removed 0 bases at V and 5 bases at J, with 16 bases between.

This chain links TRBV5-1 with TRBJ2-6; 10 nucleotides line up with TRBD1. Trimming cost V 4 bases and J 3 bases; bases outside gene matches: 10. CDR1 and CDR2 from the germline V gene are SGHRS and YFSETQ. This CDR3 has 18 residues. CDR3 residues: CASSPRTGGNFGANVLTF. The CDR3, as DNA: TGCGCCAGCAGCCCCCGGACAGGGGGGAACTTTGGGGCCAACGTCCTGACTTTC.

The genes are TRBV27 and TRBJ2-1; D remains unclear. CDR3 length: 16 residues. The V gene's germline CDR1 is MNHEY and CDR2 SMNVEV (reference sequence). Trimming shortened V by 0 bases and J by 2 bases, and 11 bases separated the two germline ends. CDR3 residues: CASSLSSAEPYNEQFF. Written as DNA, the CDR3 is TGTGCCAGCAGTTTATCGAGTGCTGAACCCTACAATGAGCAGTTCTTC.

V gene TRBV24-1 combines with J gene TRBJ2-5, with D hard to call. Trimming stripped 1 base from V and 0 bases from J, with 11 bases between. In germline, CDR1 is KGHDR, CDR2 SFDVKD. The CDR3 covers 16 residues. CDR3 coding DNA: TGTGCCACCAGTGATTTCGGCAGAACGTACCAAGAGACCCAGTACTTC. The encoded protein is CATSDFGRTYQETQYF.

The chain links TRBV18 to TRBJ1-1; D is unclear. Germline V gene lookup returns CDR1 KGHSH and CDR2 LQKENI. The CDR3 runs to 14 residues. V lost 3 bases, J lost 2 bases, and 10 bases lay in between. CDR3 sequence: CASSPVPGNTEAFF. The CDR3, as DNA: TGTGCCAGCTCACCGGTTCCAGGAAACACTGAAGCTTTCTTT.

The CDR3 nucleotides read TGTGCCAGCAGCCCCGAACCCCCAGGGGGGACCGGGGAGCTGTTTTTT. Its protein product is CASSPEPPGGTGELFF. J is TRBJ2-2 and V is TRBV7-8; possible D gene TRBD1, 7 bases. V was trimmed by 5 bases and J by 5 bases, leaving 18 bases between them. The CDR3 is made up of 16 amino acids. The germline V gene has CDR1 SGHVS and CDR2 FQNEAQ.

This clone was detected only once. This chain connects TRBV7-8 to TRBJ1-5; D ambiguous. The length of the CDR3 is 14 residues. Per germline, CDR1 SGHVS and CDR2 FQNEAQ. Trimming took off 3 bases at V and 5 bases at J, with 11 bases between the two ends. The CDR3 here is CASSLYRAYQPQHF. CDR3 sequence (DNA): TGTGCCAGCAGCTTGTATAGGGCGTATCAGCCCCAGCATTTT.

The chain joins TRBV7-2 to TRBJ1-2; TRBD1 is a possible D gene (5 bases). The CDR3 contains 13 residues. Germline assignment: CDR1 SGHTA and CDR2 FQGNSA. V gave up 0 bases and J gave up 8 bases, with 10 bases separating them. CDR3 amino acids: CASSLAGGSGYTF. The DNA for the CDR3 is TGTGCCAGCAGCTTAGCGGGGGGAAGCGGCTACACCTTC. Filled out from reference TRBV7-2 and TRBJ1-2, the complete variable domain reads GAGVSQSPSNKVTEKGKDVELRCDPISGHTALYWYRQSLGQGLEFLIYFQGNSAPDKSGLPSDRFSAERTGGSVSTLTIQRTQQEDSAVYLCASSLAGGSGYTFGSGTRLTVV.